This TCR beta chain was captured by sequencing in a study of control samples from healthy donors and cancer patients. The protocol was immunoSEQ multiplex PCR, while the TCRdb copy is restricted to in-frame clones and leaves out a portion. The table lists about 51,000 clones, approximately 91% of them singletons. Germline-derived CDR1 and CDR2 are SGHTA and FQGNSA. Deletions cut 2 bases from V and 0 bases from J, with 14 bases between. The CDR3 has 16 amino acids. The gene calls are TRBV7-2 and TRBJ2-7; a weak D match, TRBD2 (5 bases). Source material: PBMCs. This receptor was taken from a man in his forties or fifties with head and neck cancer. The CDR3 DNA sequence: TGTGCCAGCAGCTTATTTTCCGGGGTCGACTCCTACGAGCAGTACTTC. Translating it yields CASSLFSGVDSYEQYF.